The T cell receptor (beta chain) under discussion was sequenced for a study of CD8+ T cells in alopecia areata. The count of this clone is one. The antigen is not known. Treatment indicated: oral pan-JAK inhibitor, 5-10 mg twice daily. Collected material from alopecia areata patients comprised lesional scalp punch biopsies and peripheral blood. Sequencing relied on a cDNA template that was reverse transcribed from extracted RNA. Clones were read by immunoSEQ multiplex PCR, and TCRdb kept only the in-frame ones, dropping some. The sample lists 200,000 to 250,000 clones, over 40% seen once, with around 2.5% in the top ten. Study-wide results and limits: Tofacitinib significantly brought down scalp clonality and expanded CD8+ clones among top 100. Clonality was higher in lesional than normal scalp, especially in alopecia totalis/universalis.

Sequenced here: CD4+ T cells sorted from blood, sampled at roughly week 36, from a patient treated with tofacitinib. This sequence originates from a human donor with alopecia areata.

The CDR3 DNA is TGTGCCTGGCCAGGGGGCCGGGGTGGCTACACCTTC. Translation gives CAWPGGRGGYTF. The V gene is TRBV30, the J gene TRBJ1-2; the match to TRBD1 covers 8 bases. Per germline, CDR1 GTSNPN and CDR2 SVGIG (reference sequence). CDR3 length: 12 residues. Germline trimming cut 5 bases from V and 7 bases from J; bases unmatched to any gene: 6.